This T cell receptor beta chain comes out of a study of cytomegalovirus exposure and HLA in healthy donors. The PCR employed 60 Vbeta primers together with 13 Jbeta primers. Clones were sequenced by immunoSEQ multiplex PCR, and TCRdb holds only the in-frame ones, with some missing. Altogether 90,000 or so clones are present, roughly 82% being singletons, with the ten largest covering about 3.4%. With V trimmed by 5 bases and J by 0 bases, 2 bases remained unmatched. Germline V gene sequence: CDR1 SSHAT, CDR2 FNYEAQ (reference sequence). The CDR3 extends over 15 amino acids. The receptor's source is a man aged 30 to 45 in good health and CMV-seropositive. The sequenced sample consisted of PBMCs. The chain uses TRBV7-7 and TRBJ2-3; the match to TRBD2 covers 10 bases. DNA for the CDR3: TGTGCCAGCAGCCTGACTAGCGGGAGCACAGATACGCAGTATTTT. Translation: CASSLTSGSTDTQYF.